This T cell receptor (beta chain) comes out of a study of response to subunit inactivated influenza vaccine. On this clonotype itself: Antigen: not known.

TCRdb itself ran the RT-PCR reads through MiXCR, one entry per CDR3 protein. Among about 240,000 distinct CDR3 sequences, 12% were seen once, and the ten largest hold about 8%. Overall study results and limits: Each seasonal influenza vaccination recruits few new T cells, the authors suggested.

V gave up 4 bases and J gave up 0 bases, with 8 bases separating them. The CDR3 is 14 residues long. Germline V gene sequence: CDR1 SGHNT, CDR2 YYREEE (reference sequence). The clonotype comes from a man in his fifties who received an inactivated influenza vaccine. The sample was non-naive T cells sorted from PBMCs, taken approximately 15 days before vaccination. This chain uses TRBV5-4 with TRBJ2-1, with D uncertain. The CDR3 spells CASSPENSYNEQFF. In nucleotides, the CDR3 is TGTGCCAGCAGCCCGGAGAACTCCTACAATGAGCAGTTCTTC.